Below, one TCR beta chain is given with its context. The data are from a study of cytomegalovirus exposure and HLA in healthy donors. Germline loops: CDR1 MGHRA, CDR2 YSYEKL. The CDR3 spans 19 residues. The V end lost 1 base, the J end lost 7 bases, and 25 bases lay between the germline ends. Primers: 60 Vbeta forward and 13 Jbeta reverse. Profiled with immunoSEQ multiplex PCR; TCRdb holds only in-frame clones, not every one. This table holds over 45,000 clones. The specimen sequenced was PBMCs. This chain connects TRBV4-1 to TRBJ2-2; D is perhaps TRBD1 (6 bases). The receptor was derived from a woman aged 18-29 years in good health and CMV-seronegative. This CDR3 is CASSQGAPGQTNFGGELFF. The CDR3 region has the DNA TGCGCCAGCAGCCAAGGCGCCCCGGGACAAACCAACTTCGGCGGGGAGCTGTTTTTT.